This T cell receptor beta chain was identified during a study of post-analysis software for immune sequencing data. The overall study: Multiple sclerosis in the patients followed relapsing-remitting, secondary progressive and progressive-relapsing courses. Study outcomes and limitations: Controls had significantly higher normalized Chao1 diversity than multiple sclerosis patients. Roughly 5 TRBV segments occurring more often in patients than controls included TRBV5-6, TRBV5-1 and TRBV20-1. By F measure, samples from a shared preparation batch strongly co-clustered.

Built from TCR beta cDNA, the libraries had unique molecular identifiers in them. Once roughly 0.85 to 11 million T cells were used, approximately 470,000 cDNA molecules resulted. TCRdb itself ran the PCR reads through MiXCR, one entry per CDR3 protein. This sample has about 760,000 distinct CDR3 sequences; 30% occur once, and the top ten carry around 0.56%. The CDR3 extends over 13 amino acids. V was cut by 1 base and J by 6 bases, with 7 bases left in between. Germline V CDR1 and CDR2: LNHDA, SQIVND (reference sequence). This clonotype was seen once. Its antigen remains unidentified. Sequencing was performed on blood. The rearrangement links TRBV19 to TRBJ1-5; D remains unclear. The sequence derives from a girl aged 10 to 17 with multiple sclerosis. CDR3 protein: CASSIGPGQPQHF. For the CDR3, the DNA is TGTGCCAGTAGTATAGGTCCCGGTCAGCCCCAGCATTTT. Drawing the rest from reference TRBV19 and TRBJ1-5, the complete variable domain is DGGITQSPKYLFRKEGQNVTLSCEQNLNHDAMYWYRQDPGQGLRLIYYSQIVNDFQKGDIAEGYSVSREKKESFPLTVTSAQKNPTAFYLCASSIGPGQPQHFGDGTRLSIL.